This T cell receptor beta chain was captured by sequencing in a study of T-cell memory formation after mild COVID-19. General study findings and limits: The pre-infection memory compartment contained some responding clones, suggesting cross-reactive memory joined. Among CD4+ contracting clones, most were CM and EM, and CD8+ ones EMRA.

5'RACE primed at constant segments yielded TCR alpha and TCR beta cDNA libraries bearing sample barcodes and UMIs. TCRdb reanalysed the 5' RACE reads using MiXCR and keeps one entry per CDR3 protein. This repertoire shows roughly 320,000 distinct CDR3 sequences, around 28% found once; its top ten account for roughly 12%. From germline, CDR1 is SEHNR and CDR2 FQNEAQ (reference sequence). This CDR3 has 18 residues. Losses at the gene ends were 1 base for V and 2 bases for J; bases not matched to a gene: 10. This clonotype has only a few counts. Its antigen is as yet unknown. The source of this sequence is an adult woman who had mild COVID-19 (a few samples of this study predate the infection). Cell type and time point are not known. The gene calls are TRBV7-9 and TRBJ2-3, with TRBD2 matching 9 bases. Sequencing was carried out using PBMCs or a T cell subset sorted from them (not recorded which). CDR3: CASSLEVWTSVDTDTQYF. CDR3 in DNA: TGTGCCAGCAGCTTAGAAGTGTGGACTAGCGTGGACACAGATACGCAGTATTTT.